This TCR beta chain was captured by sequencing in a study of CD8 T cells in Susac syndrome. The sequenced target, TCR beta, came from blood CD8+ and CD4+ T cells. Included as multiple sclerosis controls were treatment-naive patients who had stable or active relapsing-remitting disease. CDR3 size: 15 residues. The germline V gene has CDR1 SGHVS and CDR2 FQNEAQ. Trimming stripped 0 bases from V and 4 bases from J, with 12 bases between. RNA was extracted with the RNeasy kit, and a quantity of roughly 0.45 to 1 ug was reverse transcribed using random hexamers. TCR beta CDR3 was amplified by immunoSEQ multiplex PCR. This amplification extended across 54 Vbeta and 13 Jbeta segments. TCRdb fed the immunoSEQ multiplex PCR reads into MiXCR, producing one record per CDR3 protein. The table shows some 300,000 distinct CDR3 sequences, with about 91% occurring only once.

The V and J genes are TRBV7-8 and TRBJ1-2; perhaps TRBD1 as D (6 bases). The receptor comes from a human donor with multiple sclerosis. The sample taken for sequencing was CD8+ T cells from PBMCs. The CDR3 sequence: CASSLAPTGPYGYTF. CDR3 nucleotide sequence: TGTGCCAGCAGCTTAGCGCCGACAGGACCCTATGGCTACACCTTC. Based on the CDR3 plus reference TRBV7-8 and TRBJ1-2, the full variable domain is GAGVSQSPRYKVAKRGQDVALRCDPISGHVSLFWYQQALGQGPEFLTYFQNEAQLDKSGLPSDRFFAERPEGSVSTLKIQRTQQEDSAVYLCASSLAPTGPYGYTFGSGTRLTVV.